Following are 25 T cell receptor beta chains from one sample sequenced in a study of blood T cell repertoires in COVID-19. Produced via immunoSEQ multiplex PCR; TCRdb's table is partial and in-frame only. The sample yields about 500,000 clones, 89% seen once. The specimen was peripheral blood. The receptors come from a man between 18 and 29 years old with COVID-19, enrolled during active disease.

The rearrangement joins TRBV6-1 to TRBJ2-5; 11 positions match TRBD1. Germline CDR1 MNHNS, CDR2 SASEGT. V dropped 2 bases and J dropped 5; count of bases not matched to a gene: 7. This CDR3 is built from 16 residues. The CDR3 is CASSELSGTGGETQYF. The CDR3 nucleotides are TGTGCCAGCAGTGAACTATCCGGGACAGGGGGGGAGACCCAGTACTTC.

Regarding this clone: Other DNA sequences of this sample code for an identical CDR3. The CDR3 is CASSPDRGYGYTF. CDR3 bases: TGTGCCAGCAGCCCGGACAGGGGGTATGGCTACACCTTC. The chain joins TRBV6-5 to TRBJ1-2; TRBD1 agrees at 10 bases. CDR1 and CDR2 (germline): MNHEY, SVGAGI. There are 13 residues in the CDR3. J lost 5 bases, V lost 6 bases, and 3 bases had no gene match.

The CDR3 loop is CSVGGVNNQPQHF. CDR3 bases: TGCAGCGTTGGCGGGGTGAACAATCAGCCCCAGCATTTT. The rearrangement joins TRBV29-1 to TRBJ1-5; D not certain. Trimming removed 4 bases at V and 3 bases at J, with 10 bases between. CDR1 SQVTM and CDR2 ANQGSEA come from the germline V gene. The CDR3 has 13 amino acids. Supplemented by reference TRBV29-1 and TRBJ1-5, the full variable domain reads SAVISQKPSRDICQRGTSLTIQCQVDSQVTMMFWYRQQPGQSLTLIATANQGSEATYESGFVIDKFPISRPNLTFSTLTVSNMSPEDSSIYLCSVGGVNNQPQHFGDGTRLSIL.

This clone occurred once. This sequence joins TRBV5-1 and TRBJ2-5; 12 bases match TRBD2. Germline loops: CDR1 SGHRS, CDR2 YFSETQ. V gave up 5 bases and J gave up 5 bases; unmatched junction bases: 4. The CDR3 runs 14 residues. The CDR3 sequence: CASRPTSGGETQYF. The CDR3 region has the DNA TGCGCCAGCAGGCCCACTAGCGGGGGGGAGACCCAGTACTTC.

Here the CDR3 reads CASSLSGSSYEQYF. CDR3 in DNA: TGCGCCAGCAGCTTGTCGGGAAGCTCCTACGAGCAGTACTTC. The chain is built from TRBV5-1 and TRBJ2-7, with D possibly being TRBD2 (5 bases). Trimming took 1 base from V and 0 from J, leaving 8 bases between them. The CDR3 covers 14 residues. Germline V gene lookup returns CDR1 SGHRS and CDR2 YFSETQ.

The count of this clone is one. This chain joins TRBV4-1 and TRBJ2-1; 9 bases are shared with TRBD2. Unmatched junction bases numbered 5, after V lost 8 bases and J lost 6 bases. Germline CDR1 and CDR2: MGHRA and YSYEKL. This CDR3 is built from 13 residues. CDR3 residues: CASGGTSLNEQFF. The CDR3 nucleotides are TGCGCCAGCGGGGGGACTAGCCTCAATGAGCAGTTCTTC.

The chain has TRBV4-1 and TRBJ2-2; TRBD2 matches 8 bases. The CDR3 runs to 17 residues. Germline loops: CDR1 MGHRA, CDR2 YSYEKL. V was pared by 1 base and J by 5 bases, with 9 bases of the junction left unmatched. CDR3 loop: CASSQVRSGRGTGELFF. The CDR3 region has the DNA TGCGCCAGCAGCCAAGTTAGGAGCGGGAGAGGTACCGGGGAGCTGTTTTTT.

The CDR3 nucleotides are TGTGCCAGCAGCCGTAGGGGGATCAGCTACAATGAGCAGTTCTTC. This translates into CASSRRGISYNEQFF. The rearrangement links TRBV7-2 to TRBJ2-1; perhaps TRBD1 as D (6 bases). Germline-derived CDR1 and CDR2 are SGHTA and FQGNSA. V was trimmed by 5 bases and J by 3 bases, leaving 14 bases between them. The CDR3 covers 15 residues.

V is TRBV7-2 and J is TRBJ2-4, with D perhaps matching TRBD2 (6 bases). The CDR3 is made up of 19 amino acids. CDR1 and CDR2 (germline): SGHTA, FQGNSA. Between the trimmed V and J ends, which lost 2 bases and 5 bases, there was a span of 25 bases. CDR3 in amino acids: CASSLIPTGVQGLENIQYF. DNA of the CDR3: TGTGCCAGCAGCTTAATTCCCACGGGAGTGCAGGGTTTGGAAAACATTCAGTACTTC.

This rearrangement joins TRBV6-6 to TRBJ1-3, with D maybe TRBD1 (6 bases). The CDR3 has 14 amino acids. Germline V gives CDR1 MNHNY, CDR2 SVGAGI (reference sequence). V lost 4 bases and J lost 0, with 7 bases in between. The CDR3 protein is CASSSQGSGNTIYF. The CDR3 DNA is TGTGCCAGCAGTTCACAGGGCTCTGGAAACACCATATATTTT.

This clone came up once. The rearrangement joins TRBV12-3 or TRBV12-4 to TRBJ1-1; D remains ambiguous. The CDR3 extends over 11 amino acids. V lost 6 bases to trimming and J lost 2 bases, with 4 bases between them. The CDR3 DNA reads TGTGCCAGCAGAGCAAACACTGAAGCTTTCTTT. Its protein is CASRANTEAFF.

The chain recombines TRBV12-3 or TRBV12-4 with TRBJ2-2; weak D call: TRBD2 (5 bases). V lost 7 bases and J lost 2, with 8 bases in between. The CDR3 covers 13 residues. The CDR3 loop is CASNRLNTGELFF. CDR3 bases: TGTGCCAGCAACCGACTAAACACCGGGGAGCTGTTTTTT.

The CDR3 DNA follows: TGCAGTGCTGAGTATGGAGAGACCCAGTACTTC. Translated, it gives CSAEYGETQYF. V usage is TRBV20-1 and J usage is TRBJ2-5, with D hard to call. The CDR3 is made up of 11 amino acids. The ends were cut back, 5 bases at V and 4 bases at J, with 8 bases in the middle. Germline CDR1 and CDR2: DFQATT and SNEGSKA (reference sequence).

The chain employs TRBV27 and TRBJ2-6; D is perhaps TRBD2 (6 bases). The CDR3 spans 15 residues. Germline V gene data show CDR1 as MNHEY and CDR2 as SMNVEV (reference sequence). Between the trimmed V and J ends, which lost 4 bases and 0 bases, there was a span of 7 bases. The CDR3 nucleotides read TGTGCCAGCAGTTGGCGGGGCTCTGGGGCCAACGTCCTGACTTTC. Its protein product is CASSWRGSGANVLTF. Supplemented by reference TRBV27 and TRBJ2-6, the full variable domain reads EAQVTQNPRYLITVTGKKLTVTCSQNMNHEYMSWYRQDPGLGLRQIYYSMNVEVTDKGDVPEGYKVSRKEKRNFPLILESPSPNQTSLYFCASSWRGSGANVLTFGAGSRLTVL.

The rearrangement links TRBV29-1 to TRBJ2-2; TRBD2 aligns across 9 bases. Germline V gene sequence: CDR1 SQVTM, CDR2 ANQGSEA. This CDR3 region has 15 residues. V lost 7 bases to trimming and J lost 2 bases; unmatched junction nucleotides: 8. CDR3 nucleotide sequence: TGCAGCGCCAACTTAGCGGGAGTAAACACCGGGGAGCTGTTTTTT. Translated, it gives CSANLAGVNTGELFF.

Regarding this clone: In the same sample, other DNA sequences code for this CDR3. The rearrangement links TRBV5-6 to TRBJ2-5; 8 bases agree with TRBD2. Losses at the gene ends were 0 bases for V and 5 bases for J; bases not matched to a gene: 0. The CDR3 is made up of 13 amino acids. Germline V gene sequence: CDR1 SGHDT, CDR2 YYEEEE. The CDR3, as DNA: TGTGCCAGCAGCTTGGCGGGAGGGGAGACCCAGTACTTC. Translating it yields CASSLAGGETQYF.

The chain uses TRBV7-9 and TRBJ2-2; 11 positions match TRBD2. V gave up 8 bases and J gave up 3 bases; unmatched junction bases: 11. Germline V gene sequence: CDR1 SEHNR, CDR2 FQNEAQ (reference sequence). This CDR3 has 17 amino acids. The CDR3 region has the DNA TGTGCCAGCCCCAGTGCGGGACTAGCGGTAGACACCGGGGAGCTGTTTTTT. Translating gives CASPSAGLAVDTGELFF.

The chain combines TRBV15 with TRBJ2-2, with 10 nucleotides matching TRBD2. V shed 0 bases and J 5 bases; nucleotides not matched to a gene: 12. In germline, CDR1 is LNHNV, CDR2 YYDKDF (reference sequence). CDR3 length: 19 residues. The CDR3 protein is CATSRDGLASGSLTGELFF. Written as DNA, the CDR3 is TGTGCCACCAGCAGAGACGGATTGGCTAGCGGGAGTTTAACCGGGGAGCTGTTTTTT.

The chain links TRBV4-1 to TRBJ2-5; 8 positions match TRBD2. This CDR3 is 15 amino acids long. Germline-derived CDR1 and CDR2 are MGHRA and YSYEKL. V gave up 1 base and J gave up 6 bases; unmatched junction bases: 7. The CDR3 region is CASSQGPAGVKTQYF. The CDR3 bases are TGCGCCAGCAGCCAAGGTCCAGCGGGGGTAAAGACCCAGTACTTC.

The J gene is TRBJ2-7, the V gene TRBV2; D remains unclear. The CDR3 loop spans 13 amino acids. With 6 bases removed from V and 1 base from J, the gap between germline ends came to 10 bases. The germline V gene has CDR1 SNHLY and CDR2 FYNNEI. DNA for the CDR3: TGTGCCAGCAGCACAGACACATCCTACGAGCAGTACTTC. Translating gives CASSTDTSYEQYF.

The rearrangement links TRBV6-5 to TRBJ1-1; the D is unclear. V lost 6 bases, J lost 3 bases, and 11 bases lay in between. The CDR3 loop spans 13 amino acids. Germline CDR1 is MNHEY and CDR2 is SVGAGI. In nucleotides, the CDR3 is TGTGCCAGCAGAGCTAGTCGGGACACTGAAGCTTTCTTT. It codes for CASRASRDTEAFF.

The V gene is TRBV10-2, the J gene TRBJ2-7, with 8 bases matching TRBD1. This CDR3 contains 13 residues. The J segment lost 2 bases and the V segment lost 4 bases, leaving 1 base of the junction unmatched. Germline CDR1 WSHSY, CDR2 SAAADI. The CDR3 DNA follows: TGCGCCAGCAGTGCGGGACAGGCCTACGAGCAGTACTTC. Residues: CASSAGQAYEQYF.

V and J are TRBV18 and TRBJ2-4; D might be TRBD2 (6 bases). V was trimmed by 2 bases and J by 2 bases, leaving 10 bases between them. This CDR3 region has 15 residues. CDR1 is KGHSH and CDR2 is LQKENI in the germline V gene. The CDR3 coding sequence is TGTGCCAGCTCACCAACCCGGGACTCCAAAAACATTCAGTACTTC. It codes for CASSPTRDSKNIQYF.

The chain is built from TRBV7-9 and TRBJ2-1; 8 bases line up with TRBD1. The CDR3 has 17 amino acids. CDR1 is SEHNR, CDR2 FQNEAQ, per germline (reference sequence). V was clipped by 2 bases and J by 5 bases; unmatched bases: 11. The CDR3 DNA reads as TGTGCCAGCAGCTTATGGACGGTGAGACAGGGGCACAATGAGCAGTTCTTC. This encodes CASSLWTVRQGHNEQFF.

The chain joins TRBV12-3 or TRBV12-4 to TRBJ1-6; D is ambiguous. Trimming removed 1 base at V and 9 bases at J, with 7 bases between. This CDR3 spans 13 amino acids. In DNA form, the CDR3 reads TGTGCCAGCAGTTTAGGAGGAGGTTCACCCCTCCACTTT. This translates into CASSLGGGSPLHF.